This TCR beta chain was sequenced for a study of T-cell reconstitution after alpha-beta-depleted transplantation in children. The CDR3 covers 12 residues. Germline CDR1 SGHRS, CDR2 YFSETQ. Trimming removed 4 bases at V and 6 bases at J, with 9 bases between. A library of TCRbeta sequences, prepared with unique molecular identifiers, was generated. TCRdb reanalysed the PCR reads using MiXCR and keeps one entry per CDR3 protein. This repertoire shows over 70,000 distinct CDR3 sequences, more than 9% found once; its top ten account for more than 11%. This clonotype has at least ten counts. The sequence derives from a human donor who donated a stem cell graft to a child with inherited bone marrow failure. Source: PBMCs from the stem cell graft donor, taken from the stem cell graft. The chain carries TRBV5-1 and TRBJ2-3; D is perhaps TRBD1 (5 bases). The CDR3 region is CASSPDKDTQYF. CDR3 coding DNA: TGCGCCAGCAGCCCGGACAAGGATACGCAGTATTTT. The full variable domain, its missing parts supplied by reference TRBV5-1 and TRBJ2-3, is KAGVTQTPRYLIKTRGQQVTLSCSPISGHRSVSWYQQTPGQGLQFLFEYFSETQRNKGNFPGRFSGRQFSNSRSEMNVSTLELGDSALYLCASSPDKDTQYFGPGTRLTVL.